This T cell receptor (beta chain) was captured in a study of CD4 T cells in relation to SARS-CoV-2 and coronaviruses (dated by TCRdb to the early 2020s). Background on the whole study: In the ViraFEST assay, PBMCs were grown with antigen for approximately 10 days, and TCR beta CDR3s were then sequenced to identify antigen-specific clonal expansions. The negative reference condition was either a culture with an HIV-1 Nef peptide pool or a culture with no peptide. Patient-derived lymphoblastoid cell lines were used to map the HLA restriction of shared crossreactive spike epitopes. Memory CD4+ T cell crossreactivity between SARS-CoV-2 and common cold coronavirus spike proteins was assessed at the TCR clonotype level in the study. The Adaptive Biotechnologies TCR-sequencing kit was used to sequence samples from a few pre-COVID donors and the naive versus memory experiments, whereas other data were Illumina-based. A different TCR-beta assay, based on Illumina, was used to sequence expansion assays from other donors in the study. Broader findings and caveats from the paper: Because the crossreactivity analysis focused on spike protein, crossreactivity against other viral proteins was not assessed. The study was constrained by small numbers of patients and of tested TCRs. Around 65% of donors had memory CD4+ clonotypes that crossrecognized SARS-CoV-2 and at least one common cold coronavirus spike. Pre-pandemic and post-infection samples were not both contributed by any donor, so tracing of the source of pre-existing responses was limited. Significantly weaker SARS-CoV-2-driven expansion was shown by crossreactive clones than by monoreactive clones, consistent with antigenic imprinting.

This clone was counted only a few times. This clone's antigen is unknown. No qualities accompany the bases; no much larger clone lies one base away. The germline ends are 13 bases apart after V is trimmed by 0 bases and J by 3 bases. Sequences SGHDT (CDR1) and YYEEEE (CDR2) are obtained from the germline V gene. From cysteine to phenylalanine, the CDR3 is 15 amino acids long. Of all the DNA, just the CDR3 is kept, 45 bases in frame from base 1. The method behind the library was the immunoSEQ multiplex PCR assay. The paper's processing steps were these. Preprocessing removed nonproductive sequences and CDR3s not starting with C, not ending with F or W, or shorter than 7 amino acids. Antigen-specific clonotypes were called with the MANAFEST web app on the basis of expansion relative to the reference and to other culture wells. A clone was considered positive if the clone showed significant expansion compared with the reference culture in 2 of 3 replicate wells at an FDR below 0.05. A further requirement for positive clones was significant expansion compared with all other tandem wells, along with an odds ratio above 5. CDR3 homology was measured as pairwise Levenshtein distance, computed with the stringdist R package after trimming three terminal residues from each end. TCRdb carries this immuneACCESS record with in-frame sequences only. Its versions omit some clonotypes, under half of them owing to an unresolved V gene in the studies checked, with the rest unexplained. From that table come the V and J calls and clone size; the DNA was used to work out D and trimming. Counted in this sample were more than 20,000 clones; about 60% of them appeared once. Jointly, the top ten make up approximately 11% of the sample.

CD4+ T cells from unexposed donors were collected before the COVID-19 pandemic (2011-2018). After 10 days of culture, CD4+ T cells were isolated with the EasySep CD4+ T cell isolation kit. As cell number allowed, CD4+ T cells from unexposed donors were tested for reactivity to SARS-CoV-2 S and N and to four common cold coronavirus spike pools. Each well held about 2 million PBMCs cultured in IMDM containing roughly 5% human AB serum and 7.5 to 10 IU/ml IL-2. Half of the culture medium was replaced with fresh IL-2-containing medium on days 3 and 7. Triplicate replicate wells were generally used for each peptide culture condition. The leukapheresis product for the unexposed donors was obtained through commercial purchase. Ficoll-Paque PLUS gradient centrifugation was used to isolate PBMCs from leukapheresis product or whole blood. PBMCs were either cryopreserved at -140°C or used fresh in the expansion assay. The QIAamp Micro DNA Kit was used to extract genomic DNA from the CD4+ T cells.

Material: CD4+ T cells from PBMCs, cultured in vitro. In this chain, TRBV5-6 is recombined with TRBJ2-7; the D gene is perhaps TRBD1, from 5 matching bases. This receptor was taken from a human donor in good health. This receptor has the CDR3 CASSLVAGNGYEQYF. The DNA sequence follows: TGTGCCAGCAGCTTGGTGGCAGGGAATGGCTACGAGCAGTACTTC.